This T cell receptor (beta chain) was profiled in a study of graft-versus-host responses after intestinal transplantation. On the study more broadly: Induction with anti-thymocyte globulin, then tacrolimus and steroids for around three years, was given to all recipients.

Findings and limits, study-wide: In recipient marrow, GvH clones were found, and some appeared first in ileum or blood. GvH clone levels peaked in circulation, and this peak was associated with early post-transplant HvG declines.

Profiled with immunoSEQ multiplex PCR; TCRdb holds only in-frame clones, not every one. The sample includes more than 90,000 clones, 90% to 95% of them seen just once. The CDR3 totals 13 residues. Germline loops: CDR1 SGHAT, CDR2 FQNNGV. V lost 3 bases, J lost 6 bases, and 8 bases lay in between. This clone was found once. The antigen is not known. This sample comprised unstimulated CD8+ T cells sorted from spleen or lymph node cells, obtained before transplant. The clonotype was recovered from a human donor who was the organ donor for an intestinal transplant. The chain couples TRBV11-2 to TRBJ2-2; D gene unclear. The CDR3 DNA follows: TGTGCCAGCAGCTTCCAGACGCCCGGGGAGCTGTTTTTT. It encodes CASSFQTPGELFF.